This TCR beta chain came from a study of OX40 agonist ivuxolimab in advanced cancers. Study-wide background: Patients with hepatocellular carcinoma, melanoma, renal cell or head and neck cancer made up the dose-escalation patients.

Whole-study findings and limits: Within 6 weeks, CD4+ and CD8+ blood T cells expanded clonally at 0.1 to 3.0 mg/kg. Nonresponders included some who also had low normalized T-cell clonal expansion.

Repertoires were generated with immunoSEQ multiplex PCR, while TCRdb's copy carries only in-frame clones and drops some. The data show 45,000 or so clones, 88% seen once. A remark on this clone: The antigen remains unidentified.

This material consisted of CD4+ or CD8+ T cells sorted from blood, taken in a trial of the OX40 agonist ivuxolimab. This sequence originates from an adult with an advanced solid tumor such as melanoma, head and neck, liver or kidney cancer.

CDR3 region: CASRDRGTQPQHF. In nucleotides, the CDR3 is TGTGCCAGCCGGGACAGGGGTACTCAGCCCCAGCATTTT. The rearrangement uses TRBV6-5 and TRBJ1-5, with 10 bases identical to TRBD1. With 8 bases clipped from V and 6 bases from J, the junction kept 4 bases outside the gene matches. The CDR3 is made up of 13 amino acids. Per the germline V gene, CDR1 is MNHEY and CDR2 is SVGAGI.